One sample yielded the 29 T cell receptor beta chains listed below, sequenced in a study of identical twins. In TCRdb, the 5' RACE reads were re-called with MiXCR into one record per CDR3 protein. The sample includes approximately 500,000 distinct CDR3 sequences, approximately 25% of them seen just once. Another study also made use of these data, one on T cells expressing NK-cell markers.

The sample was CD4+ T cells sorted from blood. The receptors stem from a woman aged 18-29 years in good health.

The chain carries TRBV20-1 and TRBJ2-1, with D perhaps TRBD1 (5 bases). Trimming left V 4 bases short and J 5 bases short, with 12 bases between. This CDR3 is built from 13 residues. Germline V gives CDR1 DFQATT, CDR2 SNEGSKA (reference sequence). The CDR3 DNA reads as TGCAGTGCTATCCGCGACAGAAACAATGAGCAGTTCTTC. Translation gives CSAIRDRNNEQFF.

There are a few counts of this clonotype. The rearrangement links TRBV27 to TRBJ2-3; 9 bases agree with TRBD2. V was clipped by 2 bases and J by 14 bases; unmatched bases: 8. CDR3 length equals 13 residues. Germline CDR1 MNHEY, CDR2 SMNVEV (reference sequence). CDR3 coding DNA: TGTGCCAGCAGTTTAATAGCGGGAGCTCGGAGGTATTTT. This codes for CASSLIAGARRYF.

This rearrangement joins TRBV29-1 to TRBJ2-5; TRBD2 might be the D (5 bases). Trimming took 3 bases from V and 4 from J, leaving 6 bases between them. The CDR3 runs to 11 residues. Per the germline V gene, CDR1 is SQVTM and CDR2 is ANQGSEA. CDR3 DNA: TGCAGCGTTGAGAGGGTAGAGACCCAGTACTTC. Encoded protein: CSVERVETQYF.

V and J are TRBV5-5 and TRBJ1-1, with D tentatively TRBD1 (6 bases). There are 14 residues in the CDR3. Germline assignment: CDR1 SGHKS and CDR2 YYEKEE (reference sequence). Trimming removed 3 bases at V and 2 bases at J, with 11 bases between. Here the CDR3 reads CASSSQQGNTEAFF. For the CDR3, the DNA is TGTGCCAGCAGCTCACAACAGGGAAACACTGAAGCTTTCTTT.

This clonotype occurred a few times. This rearrangement joins TRBV14 to TRBJ2-7, with D possibly TRBD1 on 5 matching bases. The CDR3 loop spans 13 amino acids. The V gene lost 2 bases and the J gene lost 6 bases, with 11 bases spanning the gap. Germline-derived CDR1 and CDR2 are SGHDN and FVKESK. The CDR3 protein is CASSQSRVREQYF. The CDR3 nucleotides are TGTGCCAGCAGCCAAAGCAGGGTCCGCGAGCAGTACTTC. Supplemented by reference TRBV14 and TRBJ2-7, the full variable domain reads EAGVTQFPSHSVIEKGQTVTLRCDPISGHDNLYWYRRVMGKEIKFLLHFVKESKQDESGMPNNRFLAERTGGTYSTLKVQPAELEDSGVYFCASSQSRVREQYFGPGTRLTVT.

The chain joins TRBV12-3 or TRBV12-4 to TRBJ2-1; D not resolved. V was pared by 3 bases and J by 6 bases, with 9 bases between. The CDR3 spans 13 residues. The CDR3 is CASSFRLINEQFF. Here the CDR3 DNA reads TGTGCCAGCAGTTTTCGACTTATCAATGAGCAGTTCTTC.

This rearrangement joins TRBV6-2 or TRBV6-3 to TRBJ2-3; 7 positions agree with TRBD2. The V gene end was trimmed by 5 bases and the J gene end by 1 base; junction bases not matched to a gene: 6. This CDR3 has 15 amino acids. Looked up from germline, CDR1 is MNHEY and CDR2 is SVGEGT. As DNA, the CDR3 is TGTGCCAGCAGTCGGAAGCGGGGTCGCACAGATACGCAGTATTTT. Translated, it gives CASSRKRGRTDTQYF.

The chain has TRBV20-1 and TRBJ2-3, with a tentative D call TRBD2 (6 bases). Trimming removed 8 bases at V and 5 bases at J, with 17 bases between. This CDR3 has 13 residues. The germline V gene has CDR1 DFQATT and CDR2 SNEGSKA (reference sequence). The CDR3 sequence: CSPRMEGRDTQYF. The CDR3 DNA sequence: TGCAGTCCACGGATGGAGGGGAGAGATACGCAGTATTTT.

The chain carries TRBV20-1 and TRBJ1-5; unclear D gene. Trimming cost V 6 bases and J 6 bases, with 12 bases left between them. The CDR3 sequence is 12 residues long. In germline, CDR1 is DFQATT, CDR2 SNEGSKA (reference sequence). For the CDR3, the DNA is TGCAGTGCCACACACGTCGGTCAGCCCCAGCATTTT. This translates into CSATHVGQPQHF.

This clonotype was found a few times. This sequence joins TRBV6-5 and TRBJ1-2; TRBD1 might be the D (5 bases). Germline CDR1 reads MNHEY; CDR2 reads SVGAGI. The CDR3 has 15 amino acids. The V end was cut by 0 bases, the J end by 4 bases, with 12 bases between. The CDR3 nucleotides are TGTGCCAGCAGTTACTCGAGAGAGGGGCGCTATGGCTACACCTTC. This translates into CASSYSREGRYGYTF.

This clonotype has a handful of counts. CDR3 sequence reads: CASSDRKWGDEQYF. Here the CDR3 DNA reads TGTGCCAGCAGTGATAGAAAATGGGGGGACGAGCAGTACTTC. The rearrangement joins TRBV6-1 to TRBJ2-7; D is possibly TRBD2 (6 bases). The V end was cut by 3 bases, the J end by 5 bases, with 14 bases between. The V gene's germline CDR1 is MNHNS and CDR2 SASEGT. The CDR3 runs 14 residues.

This clonotype was seen only a few times. This chain joins TRBV12-3 or TRBV12-4 and TRBJ1-2, with 7 nucleotides matching TRBD1. Trimming at V came to 5 bases and at J to 4 bases, leaving 7 bases not matched to a gene. The CDR3 is made up of 14 amino acids. This chain's CDR3 is CASSRSTGAYGYTF. The CDR3, as DNA: TGTGCCAGCAGTCGGTCAACAGGGGCCTATGGCTACACCTTC.

The V call is TRBV6-5, the J call TRBJ2-7; 9 positions match TRBD1. Trimming at V came to 4 bases and at J to 2 bases, leaving 12 bases not matched to a gene. The CDR3 has 17 amino acids. CDR1 is MNHEY, CDR2 SVGAGI, per germline. The CDR3 protein is CASSFRPLDRGTYEQYF. The CDR3 coding sequence is TGTGCCAGCAGTTTCCGGCCTCTGGACAGGGGAACCTACGAGCAGTACTTC.

This clonotype was counted between two and nine times. The chain uses TRBV20-1 and TRBJ1-2, with 9 bases lining up with TRBD1. The CDR3 has 14 residues. Germline-derived CDR1 and CDR2 are DFQATT and SNEGSKA (reference sequence). J lost 2 bases, V lost 3 bases, and 4 bases had no gene match. CDR3 sequence reads: CSASKGQGNYGYTF. As DNA, the CDR3 is TGCAGTGCTAGTAAAGGACAGGGGAACTATGGCTACACCTTC.

This clonotype was seen a handful of times. The chain employs TRBV14 and TRBJ2-1, with 8 bases matching TRBD2. Germline CDR1 and CDR2: SGHDN and FVKESK. Trimming took 6 bases from V and 4 from J; bases not matched to a gene: 5. CDR3 size: 14 residues. Here the CDR3 DNA reads TGTGCCAGCAGACCAGCGGGAGAATACAATGAGCAGTTCTTC. Translating gives CASRPAGEYNEQFF.

This clonotype showed up just a few times. This chain joins TRBV29-1 and TRBJ2-5; TRBD2 aligns across 9 bases. J gave up 5 bases and V 4 bases, and 5 bases lay outside the gene matches. The CDR3 contains 13 residues. Germline V lookup: CDR1 SQVTM, CDR2 ANQGSEA. The CDR3 nucleotides read TGCAGCGTTGCCCCTAGCGGGGAGGAGACCCAGTACTTC. Translated, it gives CSVAPSGEETQYF.

V usage is TRBV7-2 and J usage is TRBJ2-3; no firm D call. Germline values: CDR1 SGHTA, CDR2 FQGNSA. V was shortened by 5 bases and J by 9 bases, with 12 bases between the two germline ends. This CDR3 is 12 amino acids long. CDR3 residues: CASSPLERTQYF. In DNA form, the CDR3 reads TGTGCCAGCAGCCCCTTAGAGCGCACGCAGTATTTT.

This clonotype has only a few counts. The chain joins TRBV20-1 to TRBJ2-2; TRBD1 matches 9 bases. Per germline, CDR1 DFQATT and CDR2 SNEGSKA (reference sequence). Unmatched junction bases numbered 3, after V lost 0 bases and J lost 1 base. CDR3 length equals 16 residues. The CDR3 sequence is CSARDRDRVNTGELFF. The CDR3 bases are TGCAGTGCTAGAGATAGGGACAGGGTGAACACCGGGGAGCTGTTTTTT.

The chain employs TRBV2 and TRBJ2-1; 7 bases align to TRBD1. The CDR3 runs 15 residues. The V and J ends lost 9 bases and 0 bases, in that order; junction bases with no gene match: 8. Germline loops: CDR1 SNHLY, CDR2 FYNNEI. This chain's CDR3 is CARDRSPYSYNEQFF. The DNA of the CDR3 is TGTGCCAGGGACAGGTCCCCCTACTCCTACAATGAGCAGTTCTTC.

The rearrangement links TRBV20-1 to TRBJ2-2; D remains ambiguous. The CDR3 consists of 15 residues. Per the germline V gene, CDR1 is DFQATT and CDR2 is SNEGSKA (reference sequence). The germline V and J ends were trimmed by 5 bases and 0 bases, with 13 bases remaining between them. CDR3 in DNA: TGCAGTGCTCCCAAGGTTGGAGCGAACACCGGGGAGCTGTTTTTT. It is translated as CSAPKVGANTGELFF.

This clonotype was seen a few times. This sequence joins TRBV18 and TRBJ2-1, with D perhaps TRBD2 (5 bases). Germline V gene lookup returns CDR1 KGHSH and CDR2 LQKENI. The CDR3 has 12 amino acids. V lost 2 bases, J lost 9 bases, and 8 bases lay in between. The CDR3 loop is CASSPSGSEQFF. Here the CDR3 DNA reads TGTGCCAGCTCACCATCGGGAAGTGAGCAGTTCTTC.

This clonotype was seen a few times. The chain links TRBV7-2 to TRBJ1-4; no clear D. This CDR3 contains 16 residues. CDR1 and CDR2 from the germline V gene are SGHTA and FQGNSA. The V gene lost 0 bases and the J gene lost 0 bases, with 8 bases spanning the gap. The CDR3 DNA reads as TGTGCCAGCAGCTTAGCTACAGCCGCAACTAATGAAAAACTGTTTTTT. This codes for CASSLATAATNEKLFF.

This clonotype appeared many times. The V and J genes are TRBV29-1 and TRBJ2-1, with D maybe TRBD1 (5 bases). V lost 5 bases and J 5 bases, leaving 13 bases between the germline ends. This CDR3 is built from 13 residues. The germline gives CDR1 SQVTM, CDR2 ANQGSEA. CDR3 in amino acids: CSVPRLGDNEQFF. The CDR3 nucleotides read TGCAGCGTTCCCCGCCTAGGGGACAATGAGCAGTTCTTC.

The chain joins TRBV12-3 or TRBV12-4 to TRBJ2-7; D may be TRBD1 or TRBD2 (5 bases each). V was pared by 7 bases and J by 3 bases, with 19 bases between. CDR3 size: 15 residues. This CDR3 is CASTPTGRDLYEQYF. The CDR3 DNA sequence: TGTGCCAGCACTCCAACGGGACGGGATCTCTACGAGCAGTACTTC.

In nucleotides, the CDR3 is TGTGCCAGCATGGCCCGACTAGCGGGAGTCACCGGGGAGCTGTTTTTT. Translation gives CASMARLAGVTGELFF. The rearrangement links TRBV12-3 or TRBV12-4 to TRBJ2-2, with TRBD2 identical over 12 bases. The CDR3 sequence is 16 residues long. Unmatched junction bases numbered 7, after V lost 7 bases and J lost 4 bases.

The V call is TRBV5-6, the J call TRBJ2-5; TRBD2 matches at 9 bases. Losses at the gene ends were 4 bases for V and 2 bases for J; bases not matched to a gene: 15. Looked up from germline, CDR1 is SGHDT and CDR2 is YYEEEE. The CDR3 is 18 residues long. In DNA, the CDR3 is TGTGCCAGCAGCCCACCGTGGAAGAGCGGGGGGCCTCAAGAGACCCAGTACTTC. Encoded protein: CASSPPWKSGGPQETQYF.

CDR3 sequence reads: CAIRPAGGFEKLFF. In nucleotides, the CDR3 is TGTGCCATCAGACCCGCGGGAGGGTTCGAAAAACTGTTTTTT. The gene calls are TRBV10-3 and TRBJ1-4; no clear D. The CDR3 covers 14 residues. The V gene's germline CDR1 is ENHRY and CDR2 SYGVKD. V was clipped by 6 bases and J by 8 bases, with 16 bases between them.

The V and J genes are TRBV5-1 and TRBJ2-7; D assignment may be TRBD1 or TRBD2 (6 bases each). Trimming removed 2 bases at V and 3 bases at J, with 18 bases between. The CDR3 loop spans 16 amino acids. From germline, CDR1 is SGHRS and CDR2 YFSETQ. The CDR3 DNA is TGCGCCAGCAGCTTTACAGGGCTCCGGGGGAGCTACGAGCAGTACTTC. Translated: CASSFTGLRGSYEQYF.

This clonotype was counted only a few times. The chain joins TRBV10-3 to TRBJ2-7; D is unresolved. This CDR3 is 13 amino acids long. Per the germline V gene, CDR1 is ENHRY and CDR2 is SYGVKD. Trimming left V 0 bases short and J 3 bases short, with 6 bases between. The CDR3 here is CAISESPLYEQYF. The CDR3 DNA sequence: TGTGCCATCAGTGAGTCTCCCCTCTACGAGCAGTACTTC.